This T cell receptor (beta chain) was obtained from a study of long-term antiretroviral therapy in people with HIV. Study results and limitations: ART-treated samples gained diversity yet remained below transplant donor controls.

Turning to this clone: What it binds is not known.

From germline, CDR1 is SEHNR and CDR2 FQNEAQ (reference sequence). The CDR3 is 16 residues long. Trimming shortened V by 5 bases and J by 9 bases, and 20 bases separated the two germline ends. Sequencing used immunoSEQ v3.0 at survey level. Each sample had sequencing targeting roughly 35,000-50,000 T-cell genomes. Here immunoSEQ multiplex PCR was the method, and the copy in TCRdb shows in-frame clones only, minus some. The sample lists under 20,000 clones; around 75% were seen once. The V call is TRBV7-9, the J call TRBJ2-6; D unresolved. This TCR was recovered from a man between 18 and 29 years old with HIV. The specimen comprised unsorted PBMCs, sampled 0.5 years before starting antiretroviral therapy. The CDR3 region has the DNA TGTGCCAGCAGCCCCCCCGGTCAGGCCTACTTCAACGTCCTGACTTTC. Residues: CASSPPGQAYFNVLTF.